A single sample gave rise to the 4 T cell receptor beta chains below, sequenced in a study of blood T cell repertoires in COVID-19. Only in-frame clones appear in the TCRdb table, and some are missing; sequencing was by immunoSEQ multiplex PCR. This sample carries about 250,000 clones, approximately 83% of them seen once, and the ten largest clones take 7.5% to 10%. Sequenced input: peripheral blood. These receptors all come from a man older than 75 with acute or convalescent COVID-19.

The CDR3 sequence is CASSFRGRYQPQHF. In DNA form, the CDR3 reads TGTGCCAGCAGTTTCAGGGGGCGGTATCAGCCCCAGCATTTT. V is TRBV27 and J is TRBJ1-5; 8 bases align to TRBD1. CDR3 length: 14 amino acids. V lost 3 bases to trimming and J lost 5 bases; unmatched junction nucleotides: 3. CDR1 and CDR2 from the germline V gene are MNHEY and SMNVEV (reference sequence).

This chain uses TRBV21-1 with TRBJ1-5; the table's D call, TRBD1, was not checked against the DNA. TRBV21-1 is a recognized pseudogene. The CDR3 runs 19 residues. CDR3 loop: CASSPRPLQPDRGNQPQHF. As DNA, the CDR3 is TGTGCCAGCAGCCCACGGCCCTTGCAACCCGACAGGGGGAATCAGCCCCAGCATTTT.

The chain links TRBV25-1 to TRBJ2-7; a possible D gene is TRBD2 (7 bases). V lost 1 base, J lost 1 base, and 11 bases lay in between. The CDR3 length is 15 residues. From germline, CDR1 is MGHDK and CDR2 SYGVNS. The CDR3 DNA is TGTGCCAGCAGTGAATGGGGGGGCTGGTCCTACGAGCAGTACTTC. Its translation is CASSEWGGWSYEQYF.

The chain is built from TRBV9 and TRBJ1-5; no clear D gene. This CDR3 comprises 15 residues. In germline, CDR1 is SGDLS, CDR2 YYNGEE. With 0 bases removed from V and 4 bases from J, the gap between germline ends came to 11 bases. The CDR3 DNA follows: TGTGCCAGCAGCGTAGGAGGGAATGGTAATCAGCCCCAGCATTTT. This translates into CASSVGGNGNQPQHF. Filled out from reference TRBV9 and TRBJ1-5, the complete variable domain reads DSGVTQTPKHLITATGQRVTLRCSPRSGDLSVYWYQQSLDQGLQFLIQYYNGEERAKGNILERFSAQQFPDLHSELNLSSLELGDSALYFCASSVGGNGNQPQHFGDGTRLSIL.